This TCR beta chain appears in the sequencing data of a study of cytomegalovirus exposure and HLA in healthy donors. Use of 60 Vbeta and 13 Jbeta primers characterized the PCR. Here immunoSEQ multiplex PCR was the method, and the copy in TCRdb shows in-frame clones only, minus some. The sample lists 75,000 to 100,000 clones; roughly 74% were seen once. The CDR3 is made up of 13 amino acids. V lost 4 bases, J lost 8 bases, and 12 bases lay in between. Germline V gene data show CDR1 as KGHSH and CDR2 as LQKENI. The TCR originated in a female donor in good health and CMV-seropositive. The V gene is TRBV18, the J gene TRBJ2-4, with a tentative D call TRBD2 (7 bases). Material: PBMCs. CDR3 in DNA: TGTGCCAGCTCACAACAAGGGGGGGACATTCAGTACTTC. This encodes CASSQQGGDIQYF.